This entry concerns a single TCR beta chain. Sequence at one end of the junction differs from germline and may be a read error. Per the study methods: A distant-metastasis classifier for papillary thyroid cancer was built using CDR3 differences across clinicopathological groups. TCRdb re-called clones from the PCR reads using MiXCR. The V and J calls reflect TCRdb's pipeline rather than the authors' work. The profile covers some 6,000 clones, with 25% appearing a single time and more than 9.5% taken by the ten largest. CDR3 length: 16 amino acids. In germline, CDR1 is SGHVS, CDR2 FQNEAQ. The sample comes from a study of metastatic and nonmetastatic thyroid tumors. Thyroid surgery was preceded by no treatment in any patient.

Specimen: adjacent normal tissue. The receptor comes from a male donor with papillary thyroid cancer or a benign thyroid nodule (not recorded which). Some clones in this sample may be carry-over from other donors' samples. The J gene is TRBJ2-7, the V gene TRBV7-8; maybe TRBD2 (5 bases). The CDR3 nucleotides are TGTGCCAGCAGCTTAGCCGCCGCGGGCTCCTCCTACGAGCAGCACTTC. This sequence encodes CASSLAAAGSSYEQHF.